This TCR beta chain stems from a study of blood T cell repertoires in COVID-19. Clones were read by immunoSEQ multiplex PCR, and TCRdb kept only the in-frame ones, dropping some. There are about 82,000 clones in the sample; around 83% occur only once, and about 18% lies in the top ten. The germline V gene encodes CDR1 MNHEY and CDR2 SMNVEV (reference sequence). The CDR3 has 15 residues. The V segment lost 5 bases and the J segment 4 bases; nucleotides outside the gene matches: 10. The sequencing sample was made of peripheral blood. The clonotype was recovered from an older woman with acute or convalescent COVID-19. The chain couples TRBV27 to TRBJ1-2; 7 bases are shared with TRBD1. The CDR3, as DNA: TGTGCCAGCAGTCTCCGGGAGACAGGGACCTATGGCTACACCTTC. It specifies CASSLRETGTYGYTF.